The following is a TCR beta chain sequence with its context. The antigen remains unidentified. The sample comes from a study of siplizumab effects on memory and regulatory T cells. Findings and caveats of the study: The alloresponse seemed to draw substantially on naive T cells, which appeared more diverse than memory cells.

This CDR3 is 14 amino acids long. Trimming shortened V by 1 base and J by 4 bases, and 11 bases separated the two germline ends. The method was immunoSEQ multiplex PCR; TCRdb's version includes in-frame clones alone and lacks a portion of them. Among about 91,000 clones listed, roughly 96% were seen once. This receptor was taken from a human donor in good health. What was sequenced was naive CD4+ T cells sorted from blood. V gene TRBV5-3 combines with J gene TRBJ1-2; possible D gene TRBD1, 5 bases. TRBV5-3 is an open reading frame whose function is uncertain. The CDR3 loop is CARSLWRGFYGYTF. The CDR3 bases are TGTGCCAGAAGCTTGTGGAGGGGATTCTATGGCTACACCTTC.